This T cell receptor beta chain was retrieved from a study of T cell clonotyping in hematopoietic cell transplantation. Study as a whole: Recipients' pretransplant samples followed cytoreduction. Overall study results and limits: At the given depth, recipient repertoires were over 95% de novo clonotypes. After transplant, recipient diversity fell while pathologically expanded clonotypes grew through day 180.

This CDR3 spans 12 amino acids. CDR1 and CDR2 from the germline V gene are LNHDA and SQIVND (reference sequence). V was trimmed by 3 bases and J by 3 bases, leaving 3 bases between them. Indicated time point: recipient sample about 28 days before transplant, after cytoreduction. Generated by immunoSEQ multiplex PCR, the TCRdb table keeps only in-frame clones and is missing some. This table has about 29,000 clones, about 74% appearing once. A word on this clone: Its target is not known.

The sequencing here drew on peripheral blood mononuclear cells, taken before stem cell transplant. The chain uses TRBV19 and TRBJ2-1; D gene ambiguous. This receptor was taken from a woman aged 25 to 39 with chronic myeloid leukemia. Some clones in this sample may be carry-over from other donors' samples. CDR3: CASSIFYNEQFF. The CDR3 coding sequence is TGTGCCAGTAGTATCTTCTACAATGAGCAGTTCTTC.